This T cell receptor beta chain was sequenced in a study of Graves' ophthalmopathy and Graves' hyperthyroidism. TCR beta CDR3 regions were amplified from RNA transcripts. HTBI-primed first-round RT-PCR preceded second-round multiplex PCR. From the multiplex PCR reads, TCRdb called clonotypes with MiXCR, one entry per CDR3 protein. The sample has almost 750,000 distinct CDR3 sequences; approximately 40% are singletons. Germline V CDR1 and CDR2: MGHDK, SYGVNS. V shed 8 bases and J 3 bases; nucleotides not matched to a gene: 9. This CDR3 contains 14 residues. Researchers turned away patients with other autoimmune diseases, uncontrolled infections, pregnancy or lactation.

This TCR derives from an adult man with Graves' ophthalmopathy. Sequences were obtained from peripheral blood. The V and J genes are TRBV25-1 and TRBJ2-5, with 7 bases aligning to TRBD1. In DNA, the CDR3 is TGTGCCAGCTCACGACGGGACAGCAAAGAGACCCAGTACTTC. Its translation is CASSRRDSKETQYF. Combining the CDR3 with reference TRBV25-1 and TRBJ2-5 gives the whole variable domain EADIYQTPRYLVIGTGKKITLECSQTMGHDKMYWYQQDPGMELHLIHYSYGVNSTEKGDLSSESTVSRIRTEHFPLTLESARPSHTSQYLCASSRRDSKETQYFGPGTRLLVL.